Listed below are T cell receptor beta chains from one sample, sequenced in a study of glioma-infiltrating T cells. TCRdb reprocessed the multiplex PCR reads with MiXCR, giving one entry per CDR3 protein. The repertoire has 150,000 to 200,000 distinct CDR3 sequences, roughly 32% of them found once; the top ten carry 20%. Sequenced: glioma tissue, nonneoplastic brain tissue, or PBMCs (not recorded which). All receptors come from a human donor with low-grade glioma or glioblastoma, undergoing nonglioma brain surgery, or in good health (not recorded which). Both conserved end residues are part of each CDR3. Each record gives: J gene, V gene, D gene, clone size, CDR3 DNA, CDR3 protein. D genes are given only for firm matches. Clone size is given for some rows only: seen once, a few or many times, or a class if the clone is expanded.

>TRBJ2-5|TRBV12-3/TRBV12-4|TRBD1|NA
TGTGCCAGCAGTTTAGGAAACAGGGGGCTGTTAGAGGAGAATCAAGAGACCCAGTACTTC
CASSLGNRGLLEENQETQYF
>TRBJ2-5|TRBV7-2|TRBD2|many
TGTGCCAGCAGCCCGGGACTAGCGAGAGAGACCCAGTACTTC
CASSPGLARETQYF
>TRBJ2-1|TRBV7-2|TRBD2|many
TGTGCCAGCAGCTTAGAACTAGCGGGCCAATACTCCTACAATGAGCAGTTCTTC
CASSLELAGQYSYNEQFF
>TRBJ1-1|TRBV29-1|NA|many
TGCAGCGTGGAAACCAATCATCCGGACGGATCGTTT
CSVETNHPDGSF
>TRBJ2-5|TRBV27|NA|many
TGTGCCAGCAGTCCACAGCAGGGGGGACAAGAGACCCAGTACTTC
CASSPQQGGQETQYF
>TRBJ1-1|TRBV5-4|NA|many
TGTGCCAGCAGCTTGAAAAGACAGCCCGAAGCTTTCTTT
CASSLKRQPEAFF
>TRBJ2-7|TRBV11-2|NA|NA
TGTGCCAGCAGCCTCAGGGAGAGGCCCTACGAGCAGTACTTC
CASSLRERPYEQYF
>TRBJ2-3|TRBV19|TRBD2|NA
TGTGCCAGTAGCCCTCTCGGGGGGGGAGGACTATTCACAGATACGCAGTATTTT
CASSPLGGGGLFTDTQYF
>TRBJ1-6|TRBV5-6|NA|NA
TGTGCCAGCAGCTTTTGGCCCCCGGACGGACTCTCCACACCCCTCCACTTT
CASSFWPPDGLSTPLHF
>TRBJ1-1|TRBV19|TRBD1|many
TGTGCCAGTACCGTACAGGGGGCACACACTGAAGCTTTCTTT
CASTVQGAHTEAFF
>TRBJ2-7|TRBV7-2|NA|many
TGTGCCAGCAGCTTTTCCTCGGGACCCTCCTACGAGCAGTACTTC
CASSFSSGPSYEQYF
>TRBJ2-7|TRBV30|TRBD2|NA
TGTGCCTGGAGCTCTCGGGGCGGGAGTTACTACGAGCAGTACTTC
CAWSSRGGSYYEQYF
>TRBJ1-2|TRBV5-1|NA|many
TGCGCCAGCAGTCTGGGGGGAGCTGGCTACACCTTC
CASSLGGAGYTF
>TRBJ2-5|TRBV11-1|TRBD1|few
TGTGCCAGCAGCTTAGCCTGGACAGGGAGAGCGATCCAAGAGACCCAGTACTTC
CASSLAWTGRAIQETQYF
>TRBJ1-2|TRBV24-1|NA|many
TGTGCCACCAGTGATTCCGCCTCAGGGTCGGGCGGCTACACCTTC
CATSDSASGSGGYTF
>TRBJ2-1|TRBV7-3|TRBD2|NA
TGTGCCAGCTGCTTAGCGGGGACTAGCGGCAGATATCACTACGAGCAGTTCTTC
CASCLAGTSGRYHYEQFF